This T cell receptor (beta chain) derives from a study of T cell clonality in common variable immunodeficiency. General observations from the study: Fewer deletions and N-nucleotide insertions were reportedly seen in common variable immunodeficiency TCR beta sequences. T cell subpopulation sequencing would be needed to explain CVID clonality. Compared with controls, CVID subjects had fewer shared TCRbeta clones.

Sequencing input was equivalent genomic DNA from CVID and controls. Using immunoSEQ multiplex PCR, the repertoire was profiled, and TCRdb retains in-frame clones only, with some absent. The sample presents about 60,000 clones, none singletons. Germline CDR1 and CDR2: SSHAT and FNYEAQ (reference sequence). This CDR3 spans 13 amino acids. This clone was picked up many times. Its matching antigen is unknown. The junction departs from the called germline gene at one end, perhaps through a read error. The sequence runs out 3 residues before the end of the CDR3; the remainder is reconstructed from the germline J gene.

This TCR was recovered from a person aged 18 to 75 in good health. J is TRBJ2-5 and V is TRBV7-7; possible D gene TRBD1, 6 bases. Source material: peripheral blood mononuclear cells. The CDR3 DNA, read in part, is TGTGCTAGCAGCTTAAACAGGGCGGAGACC. This gives the protein CASSLNRAET. The CDR3 in its entirety is CASSLNRAETQYF.